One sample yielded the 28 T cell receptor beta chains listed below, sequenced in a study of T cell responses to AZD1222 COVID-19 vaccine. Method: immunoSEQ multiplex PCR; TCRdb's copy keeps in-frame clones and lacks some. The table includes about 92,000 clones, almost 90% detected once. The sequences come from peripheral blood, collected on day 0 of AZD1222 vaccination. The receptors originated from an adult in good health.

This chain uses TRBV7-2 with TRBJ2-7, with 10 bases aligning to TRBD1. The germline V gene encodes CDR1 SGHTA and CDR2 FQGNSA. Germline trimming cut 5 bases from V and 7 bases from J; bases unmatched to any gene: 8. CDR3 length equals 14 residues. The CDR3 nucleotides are TGTGCCAGCAGCGCCCGACAGGGGGCGCTGGAGCAGTACTTC. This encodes CASSARQGALEQYF.

CDR3 residues: CASTPRRGRYEQYF. As DNA, the CDR3 is TGTGCCAGCACCCCCCGAAGGGGGCGGTACGAGCAGTACTTC. The V call is TRBV27, the J call TRBJ2-7; 7 bases line up with TRBD1. The trim removed 7 bases at V and 4 bases at J, leaving 10 bases unmatched. Germline V lookup: CDR1 MNHEY, CDR2 SMNVEV (reference sequence). The CDR3 has 14 amino acids.

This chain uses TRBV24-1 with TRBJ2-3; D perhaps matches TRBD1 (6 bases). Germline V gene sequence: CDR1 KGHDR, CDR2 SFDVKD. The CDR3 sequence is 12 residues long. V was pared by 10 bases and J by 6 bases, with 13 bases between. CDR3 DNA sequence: TGTGCCACTTCAGGGGTTTCGGATACGCAGTATTTT. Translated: CATSGVSDTQYF.

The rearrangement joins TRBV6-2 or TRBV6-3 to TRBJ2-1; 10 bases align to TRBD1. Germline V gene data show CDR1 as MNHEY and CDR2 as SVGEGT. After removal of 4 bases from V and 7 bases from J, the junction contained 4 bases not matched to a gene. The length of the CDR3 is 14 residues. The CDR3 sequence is CASSWDRGTNEQFF. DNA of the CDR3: TGTGCCAGCAGTTGGGACAGGGGTACTAATGAGCAGTTCTTC.

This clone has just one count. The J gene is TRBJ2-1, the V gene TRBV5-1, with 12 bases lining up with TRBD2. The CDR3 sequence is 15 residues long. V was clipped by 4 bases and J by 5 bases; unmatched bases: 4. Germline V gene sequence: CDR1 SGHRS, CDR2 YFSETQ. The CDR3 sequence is CASSILAGGNNEQFF. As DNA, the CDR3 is TGCGCCAGCAGCATACTAGCGGGAGGAAACAATGAGCAGTTCTTC. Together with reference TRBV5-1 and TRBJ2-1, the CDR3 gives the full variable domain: KAGVTQTPRYLIKTRGQQVTLSCSPISGHRSVSWYQQTPGQGLQFLFEYFSETQRNKGNFPGRFSGRQFSNSRSEMNVSTLELGDSALYLCASSILAGGNNEQFFGPGTRLTVL.

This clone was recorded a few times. CDR3 bases: TGTGCCAGCAGTGACACGACAGGGGGCCTTTTTGGCAATCAGCCCCAGCATTTT. Translation: CASSDTTGGLFGNQPQHF. This rearrangement joins TRBV28 to TRBJ1-5; 10 nucleotides agree with TRBD1. The CDR3 is 18 residues long. Per the germline V gene, CDR1 is MDHEN and CDR2 is SYDVKM. V trimming: 5 bases; J trimming: 2 bases; junction bases outside the gene matches: 12.

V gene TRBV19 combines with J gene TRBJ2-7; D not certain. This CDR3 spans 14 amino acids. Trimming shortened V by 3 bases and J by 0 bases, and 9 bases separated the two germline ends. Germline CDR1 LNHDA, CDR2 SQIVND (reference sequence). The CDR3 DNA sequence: TGTGCCAGTAGTATTAAAGGCAGCTCCTACGAGCAGTACTTC. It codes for CASSIKGSSYEQYF.

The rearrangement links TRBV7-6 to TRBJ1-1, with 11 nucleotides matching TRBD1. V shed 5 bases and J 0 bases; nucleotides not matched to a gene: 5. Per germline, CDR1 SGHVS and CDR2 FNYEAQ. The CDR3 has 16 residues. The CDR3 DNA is TGTGCCAGCAGCCATGGACAGGGGGCTATGAACACTGAAGCTTTCTTT. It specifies CASSHGQGAMNTEAFF.

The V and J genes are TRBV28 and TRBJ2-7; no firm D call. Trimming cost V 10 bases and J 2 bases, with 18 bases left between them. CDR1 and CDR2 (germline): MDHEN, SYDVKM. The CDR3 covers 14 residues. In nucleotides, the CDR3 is TGTGCCATCCACCAAGAAGGGTCTGCCTACGAGCAGTACTTC. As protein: CAIHQEGSAYEQYF.

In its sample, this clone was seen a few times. The CDR3 DNA follows: TGTGCCAGTAGTATAAGGGGCGGGGCCCCCTGGGCTTTCTTT. It specifies CASSIRGGAPWAFF. The chain employs TRBV19 and TRBJ1-1, with D maybe TRBD1 (5 bases). V was clipped by 2 bases and J by 11 bases, with 18 bases between them. CDR1 and CDR2 (germline): LNHDA, SQIVND (reference sequence). The CDR3 covers 14 residues.

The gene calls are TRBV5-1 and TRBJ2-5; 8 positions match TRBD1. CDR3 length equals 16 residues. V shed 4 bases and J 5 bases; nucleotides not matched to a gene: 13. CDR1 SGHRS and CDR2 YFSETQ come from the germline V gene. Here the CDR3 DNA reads TGCGCCAGCAGCCCGGACAGGGCCTATCCTTGGGAGACCCAGTACTTC. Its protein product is CASSPDRAYPWETQYF.

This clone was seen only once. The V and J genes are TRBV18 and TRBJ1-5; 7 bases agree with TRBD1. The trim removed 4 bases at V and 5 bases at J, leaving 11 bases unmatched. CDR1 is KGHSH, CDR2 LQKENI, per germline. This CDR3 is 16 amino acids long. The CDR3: CASSLTAGGGDQPQHF. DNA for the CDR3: TGTGCCAGCTCACTAACGGCAGGGGGTGGCGATCAGCCCCAGCATTTT.

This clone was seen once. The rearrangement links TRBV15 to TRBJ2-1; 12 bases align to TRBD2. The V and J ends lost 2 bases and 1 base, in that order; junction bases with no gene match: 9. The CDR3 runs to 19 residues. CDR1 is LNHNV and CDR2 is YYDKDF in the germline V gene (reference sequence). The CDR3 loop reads CATSRLRGTSGHSYNEQFF. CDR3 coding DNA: TGTGCCACCAGCAGACTAAGAGGGACTAGCGGGCATTCCTACAATGAGCAGTTCTTC.

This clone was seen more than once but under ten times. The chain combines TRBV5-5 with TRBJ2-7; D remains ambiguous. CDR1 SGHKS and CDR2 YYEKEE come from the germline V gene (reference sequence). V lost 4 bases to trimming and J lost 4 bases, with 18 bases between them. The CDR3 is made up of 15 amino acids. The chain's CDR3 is CASSPSASRGYEQYF. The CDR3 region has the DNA TGTGCCAGCAGCCCCTCAGCCAGTCGCGGATACGAGCAGTACTTC.

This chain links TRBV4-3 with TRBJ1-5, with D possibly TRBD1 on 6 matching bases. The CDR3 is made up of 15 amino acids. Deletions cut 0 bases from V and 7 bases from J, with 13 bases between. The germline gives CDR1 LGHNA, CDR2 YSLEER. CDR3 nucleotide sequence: TGCGCCAGCAGCCAAGATCATCAGGGGAACCAGCCCCAGCATTTT. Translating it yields CASSQDHQGNQPQHF.

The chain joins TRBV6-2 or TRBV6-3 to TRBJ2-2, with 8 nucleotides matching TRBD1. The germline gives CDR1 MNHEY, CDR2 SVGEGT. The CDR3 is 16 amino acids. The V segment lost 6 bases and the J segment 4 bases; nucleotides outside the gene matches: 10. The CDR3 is CASSRWAGGRTGELFF. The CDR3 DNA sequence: TGTGCCAGCAGCCGATGGGCAGGGGGCCGCACCGGGGAGCTGTTTTTT.

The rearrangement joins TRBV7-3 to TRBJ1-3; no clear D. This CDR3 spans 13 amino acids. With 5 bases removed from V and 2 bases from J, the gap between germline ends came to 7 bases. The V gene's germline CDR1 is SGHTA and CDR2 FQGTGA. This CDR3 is CASSNGPGNTIYF. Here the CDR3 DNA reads TGTGCCAGCAGCAACGGGCCTGGAAACACCATATATTTT.

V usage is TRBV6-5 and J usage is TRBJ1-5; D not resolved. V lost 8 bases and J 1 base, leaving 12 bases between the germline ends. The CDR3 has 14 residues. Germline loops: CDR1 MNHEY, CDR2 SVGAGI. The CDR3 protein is CASGEVGSNQPQHF. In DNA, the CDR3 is TGTGCCAGCGGGGAGGTGGGGAGCAATCAGCCCCAGCATTTT.

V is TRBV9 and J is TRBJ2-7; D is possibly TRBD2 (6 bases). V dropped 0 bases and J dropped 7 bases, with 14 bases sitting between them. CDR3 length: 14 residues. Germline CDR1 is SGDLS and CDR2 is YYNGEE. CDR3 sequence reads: CASSVDPRGMEQYF. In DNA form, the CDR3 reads TGTGCCAGCAGCGTAGACCCTCGGGGGATGGAGCAGTACTTC.

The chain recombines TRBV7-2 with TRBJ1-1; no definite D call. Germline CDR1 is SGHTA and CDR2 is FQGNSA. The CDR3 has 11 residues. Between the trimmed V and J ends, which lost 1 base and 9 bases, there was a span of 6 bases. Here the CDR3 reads CASSLVAQAFF. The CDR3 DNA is TGTGCCAGCAGCTTAGTCGCGCAAGCTTTCTTT.

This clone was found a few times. Here the CDR3 DNA reads TGTGCCAGCAGCTTGGCCCCGACAGGGCCCTACGAGCAGTACTTC. Residues: CASSLAPTGPYEQYF. The chain carries TRBV5-4 and TRBJ2-7; TRBD1 matches 7 bases. Germline V gene sequence: CDR1 SGHNT, CDR2 YYREEE (reference sequence). V dropped 0 bases and J dropped 2; count of bases not matched to a gene: 5. The CDR3 length is 15 residues.

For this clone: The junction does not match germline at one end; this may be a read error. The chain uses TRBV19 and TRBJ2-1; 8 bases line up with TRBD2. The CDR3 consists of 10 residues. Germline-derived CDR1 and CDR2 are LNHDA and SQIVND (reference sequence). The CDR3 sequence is CASSGRAIIF. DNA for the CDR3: TGTGCCAGTAGCGGGAGGGCCATCATCTTC.

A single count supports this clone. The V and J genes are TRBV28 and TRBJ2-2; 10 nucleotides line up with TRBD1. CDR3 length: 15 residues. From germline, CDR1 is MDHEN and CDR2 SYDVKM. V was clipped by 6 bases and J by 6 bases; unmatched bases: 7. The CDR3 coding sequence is TGTGCCAGCAGAGCCACGGGACAGGGGCCCGGGGAGCTGTTTTTT. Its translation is CASRATGQGPGELFF.

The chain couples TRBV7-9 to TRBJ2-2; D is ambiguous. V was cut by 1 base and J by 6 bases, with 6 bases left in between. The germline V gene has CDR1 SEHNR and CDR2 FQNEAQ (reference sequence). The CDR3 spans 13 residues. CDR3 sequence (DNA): TGTGCCAGCAGCTTAGTGGCGCCCGGGGAGCTGTTTTTT. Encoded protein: CASSLVAPGELFF.

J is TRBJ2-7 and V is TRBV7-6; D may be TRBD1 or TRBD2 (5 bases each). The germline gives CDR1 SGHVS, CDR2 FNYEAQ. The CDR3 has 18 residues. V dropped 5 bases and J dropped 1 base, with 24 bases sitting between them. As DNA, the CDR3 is TGTGCCAGCAGCCCGTCCGGGGCGGGCCCAACGGGGTCCTACGAGCAGTACTTC. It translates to CASSPSGAGPTGSYEQYF.

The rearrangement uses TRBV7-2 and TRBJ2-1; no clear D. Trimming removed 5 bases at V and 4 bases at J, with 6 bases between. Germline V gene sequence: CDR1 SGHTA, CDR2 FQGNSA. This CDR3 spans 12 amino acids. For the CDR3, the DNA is TGTGCCAGCAGCGAAGGGTACAATGAGCAGTTCTTC. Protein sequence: CASSEGYNEQFF.

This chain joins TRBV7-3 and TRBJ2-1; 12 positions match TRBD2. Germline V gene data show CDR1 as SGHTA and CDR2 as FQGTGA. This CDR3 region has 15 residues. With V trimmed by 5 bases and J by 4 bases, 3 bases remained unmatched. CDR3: CASSPGLAGYNEQFF. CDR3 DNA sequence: TGTGCCAGCAGCCCCGGACTAGCGGGGTACAATGAGCAGTTCTTC.

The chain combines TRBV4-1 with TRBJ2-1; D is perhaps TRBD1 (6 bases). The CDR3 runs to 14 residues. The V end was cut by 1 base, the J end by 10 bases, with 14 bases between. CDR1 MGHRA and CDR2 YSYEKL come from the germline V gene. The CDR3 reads CASSQVWEQGEQFF. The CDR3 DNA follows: TGCGCCAGCAGCCAAGTATGGGAACAGGGAGAGCAGTTCTTC.